The 26 T cell receptor beta chains below come from one sample, sequenced in a study of metastatic and nonmetastatic thyroid tumors (dated by TCRdb to about 2020). No patient had received any treatment before thyroid surgery. The protocol used for the library was PCR. Sequencer: Illumina HiSeq 4000. The public reads were quality trimmed at Q25 with fastp and then assembled into clones with MiXCR by TCRdb, keeping productive beta chains. The sample data list some 83,000 clones, and 9.5% to 15% of these were observed just once. The ten largest account for approximately 10% of the sample. The sample taken for sequencing was tumor tissue. These receptors all stem from a female donor with papillary thyroid cancer or a benign thyroid nodule (not recorded which). Some clones in this sample may be carry-over from other donors' samples.

This clone showed up many times. The V gene is TRBV5-6, the J gene TRBJ1-6, with D tentatively TRBD1 (6 bases). V was cut by 3 bases and J by 7 bases, with 14 bases left in between. The V gene's germline CDR1 is SGHDT and CDR2 YYEEEE. There are 15 residues in the CDR3. Here the CDR3 reads CASSSYEGGNSPLHF. The CDR3, as DNA: TGTGCCAGCAGCTCGTATGAAGGGGGGAATTCACCCCTCCACTTT.

The CDR3 spells CASSLEVGVGHNEQFF. CDR3 DNA sequence: TGCGCCAGCAGCTTGGAGGTGGGAGTAGGGCACAATGAGCAGTTCTTC. This chain connects TRBV5-1 to TRBJ2-1, with a weak D call TRBD2 (5 bases). The germline V gene encodes CDR1 SGHRS and CDR2 YFSETQ. V lost 0 bases and J 5 bases, leaving 15 bases between the germline ends. The CDR3 has 16 amino acids.

This clone was seen repeatedly, ten times or more. The sample has other DNA sequences that encode this CDR3 too. This chain connects TRBV6-4 to TRBJ2-7; D is possibly TRBD2 (6 bases). Germline V lookup: CDR1 MRHNA, CDR2 SNTAGT. The CDR3 length is 12 residues. Trimming cost V 8 bases and J 7 bases, with 15 bases left between them. The CDR3 DNA follows: TGTGCCAGCCCGGGACTCTTGGTGGAGCAGTACTTC. Translating gives CASPGLLVEQYF.

This clone was recorded many times. The chain uses TRBV10-3 and TRBJ1-1, with 7 bases matching TRBD1. CDR3 length: 17 amino acids. With 10 bases clipped from V and 0 bases from J, the junction kept 17 bases outside the gene matches. Germline loops: CDR1 ENHRY, CDR2 SYGVKD. The CDR3 nucleotides read TGTGCCACAAAAATTGGGACAGCGACCCTTCTGAACACTGAAGCTTTCTTT. Translating it yields CATKIGTATLLNTEAFF.

This clone was observed many times. V and J are TRBV7-3 and TRBJ2-1; perhaps D is TRBD1 or TRBD2 (5 bases each). V lost 0 bases, J lost 8 bases, and 17 bases lay in between. This CDR3 comprises 16 residues. In germline, CDR1 is SGHTA, CDR2 FQGTGA. The CDR3 DNA reads TGTGCCAGCAGCTTAACGGGGGTCCAAATGGGGGATGAGCAGTTCTTC. Protein product: CASSLTGVQMGDEQFF. The full variable domain, with the rest looked up from reference TRBV7-3 and TRBJ2-1, is GAGVSQTPSNKVTEKGKYVELRCDPISGHTALYWYRQSLGQGPEFLIYFQGTGAADDSGLPNDRFFAVRPEGSVSTLKIQRTERGDSAVYLCASSLTGVQMGDEQFFGPGTRLTVL.

This clone was recorded many times. The chain couples TRBV5-6 to TRBJ1-5; tentative D call: TRBD1 (5 bases). With 4 bases removed from V and 0 bases from J, the gap between germline ends came to 11 bases. The CDR3 length is 15 residues. CDR1 and CDR2 (germline): SGHDT, YYEEEE. The CDR3 bases are TGTGCCAGCAGCCTGGGGGGTTATAGCAATCAGCCCCAGCATTTT. Its protein product is CASSLGGYSNQPQHF.

Only a few counts were recorded for this clone. This may arise from a read error, as a much more abundant clone is one base away. The V gene is TRBV24-1, the J gene TRBJ2-3; perhaps TRBD2 as D (6 bases). Germline CDR1 KGHDR, CDR2 SFDVKD. The CDR3 sequence is 15 residues long. V lost 2 bases to trimming and J lost 1 base, with 9 bases between them. The CDR3 loop is CATSDSGEGTDTQYF. CDR3 DNA: TGTGCCACCAGTGATTCGGGGGAAGGCACAGATACGCAGTATTTT.

Regarding this clone: A much larger clone differs from this one at a single base, so this may be a read error. The chain joins TRBV6-4 to TRBJ2-6; a possible D gene is TRBD2 (6 bases). The CDR3 has 14 amino acids. Per germline, CDR1 MRHNA and CDR2 SNTAGT. The CDR3 sequence is CASSGTTGSNVLTF. In nucleotides, the CDR3 is TGTGCCAGCAGTGGGACTACTGGGTCCAACGTCCTGACTTTC.

Many counts were recorded for this clone. V and J are TRBV20-1 and TRBJ2-5; 7 bases map to TRBD2. The germline V gene encodes CDR1 DFQATT and CDR2 SNEGSKA (reference sequence). Losses at the gene ends were 5 bases for V and 2 bases for J; bases not matched to a gene: 5. CDR3 length: 13 residues. The CDR3 is CSAGREWQETQYF. The CDR3 bases are TGCAGTGCTGGGCGGGAGTGGCAAGAGACCCAGTACTTC.

There are a few counts of this clone. A much larger clone sits a single nucleotide away, making a read error possible. This CDR3 is CAALGGSGVETQYF. The CDR3 DNA follows: TGTGCCGCCCTGGGAGGGAGCGGTGTGGAGACCCAGTACTTC. V usage is TRBV2 and J usage is TRBJ2-5; 7 nucleotides line up with TRBD2. Trimming took 11 bases from V and 5 from J; bases not matched to a gene: 14. The CDR3 has 14 amino acids. CDR1 is SNHLY and CDR2 is FYNNEI in the germline V gene. The full variable domain, in which reference TRBV2 and TRBJ2-5 provide the parts outside the CDR3, is EPEVTQTPSHQVTQMGQEVILRCVPISNHLYFYWYRQILGQKVEFLVSFYNNEISEKSEIFDDQFSVERPDGSNFTLKIRSTKLEDSAMYFCAALGGSGVETQYFGPGTRLLVL.

In its sample, this clone was seen many times. The chain uses TRBV6-5 and TRBJ2-5; D gene unclear. The length of the CDR3 is 14 residues. The V gene lost 2 bases and the J gene lost 0 bases, with 7 bases spanning the gap. Looked up from germline, CDR1 is MNHEY and CDR2 is SVGAGI. Here the CDR3 DNA reads TGTGCCAGCAGTTACGGGCTAGACCAAGAGACCCAGTACTTC. Protein product: CASSYGLDQETQYF.

Many counts were recorded for this clone. The sample carries other DNA sequences with the same CDR3. The J gene is TRBJ2-7, the V gene TRBV10-3, with D perhaps TRBD1 (5 bases). The V gene lost 8 bases and the J gene lost 3 bases, with 11 bases spanning the gap. CDR1 and CDR2 (germline): ENHRY, SYGVKD. The CDR3 loop spans 12 amino acids. CDR3 in DNA: TGTGCCATCGGGATGGGGCACTACGAGCAGTACTTC. Its protein is CAIGMGHYEQYF.

This clone was seen at least ten times. The junction and the germline gene differ at one end; a read error may be behind it. The J gene is TRBJ2-1, the V gene TRBV7-7; possibly TRBD2 for D (5 bases). The CDR3 length is 14 residues. Germline loops: CDR1 SSHAT, CDR2 FNYEAQ (reference sequence). CDR3 region: CASSLVVGAGEQFF. The CDR3 nucleotides are TGTGCTAGCAGCTTAGTTGTGGGAGCAGGTGAGCAGTTCTTC.

Concerning this clone itself: A much larger clone is a single base away; this may be a read error. The rearrangement links TRBV28 to TRBJ2-1; D not certain. This CDR3 region has 12 residues. Germline loops: CDR1 MDHEN, CDR2 SYDVKM. V gave up 2 bases and J gave up 9 bases, with 8 bases separating them. The DNA for the CDR3 is TGTGCCAGCAGTTTAGGAGCGAGTGAGCAGTTCTTC. Encoded protein: CASSLGASEQFF.

This clone appeared many times. The chain carries TRBV19 and TRBJ2-2, with 10 bases matching TRBD1. The junction had 5 bases not matched to a gene; V was cut back by 8 bases and J by 8 bases. The CDR3 has 13 amino acids. Germline CDR1 and CDR2: LNHDA and SQIVND (reference sequence). CDR3 DNA sequence: TGTGCCAGTCAGGACAGGGGGGAGGGGGAGCTGTTTTTT. Translation gives CASQDRGEGELFF.

This clone was detected many times. A much larger clone lies one base from this, so it may be a read error. The sample has other DNA sequences that encode this CDR3 too. The chain joins TRBV24-1 to TRBJ2-7, with TRBD2 matching over 8 bases. V lost 4 bases to trimming and J lost 0 bases; unmatched junction nucleotides: 4. There are 15 residues in the CDR3. Germline V gene lookup returns CDR1 KGHDR and CDR2 SFDVKD. Written as DNA, the CDR3 is TGTGCCACCAGTGAGGCGGGGGGCCCCTCCTACGAGCAGTACTTC. Protein sequence: CATSEAGGPSYEQYF.

This clone rates as medium-sized. The J gene is TRBJ2-7, the V gene TRBV20-1, with D possibly being TRBD2 (5 bases). The germline V gene has CDR1 DFQATT and CDR2 SNEGSKA (reference sequence). Trimming took 5 bases from V and 0 from J, leaving 8 bases between them. This CDR3 comprises 12 residues. CDR3 nucleotides: TGCAGTGCTGGACTGATCTCCTACGAGCAGTACTTC. Protein product: CSAGLISYEQYF.

In its sample, this clone was seen a few times. The V call is TRBV6-2 or TRBV6-3, the J call TRBJ2-5; 8 bases fit TRBD2. There are 17 residues in the CDR3. Germline values: CDR1 MNHEY, CDR2 SVGEGT. J was trimmed by 5 bases and V by 7 bases; bases with no gene match: 18. In DNA, the CDR3 is TGTGCCAGCATCGCACACGGTAGTAGCGGGAATAGGGAGACCCAGTACTTC. It translates to CASIAHGSSGNRETQYF.

This clone has ten or more counts. The sample carries other DNA sequences with the same CDR3. This chain joins TRBV2 and TRBJ2-7; D call uncertain. The V gene's germline CDR1 is SNHLY and CDR2 FYNNEI. V lost 6 bases and J 3 bases, leaving 9 bases between the germline ends. CDR3 length equals 12 residues. CDR3 residues: CASSPRHYEQYF. The CDR3 bases are TGTGCCAGCAGCCCGCGACACTACGAGCAGTACTTC.

This clone was seen at least ten times. The genes are TRBV7-9 and TRBJ2-1; weak D call: TRBD2 (5 bases). Trimming stripped 5 bases from V and 9 bases from J, with 20 bases between. Germline V CDR1 and CDR2: SEHNR, FQNEAQ (reference sequence). The CDR3 has 15 amino acids. CDR3 DNA sequence: TGTGCCAGCAGCCCCCCCGCGGGCCTAGTAAGTGAGCAGTTCTTC. Translated: CASSPPAGLVSEQFF.

The V and J genes are TRBV11-2 and TRBJ2-7; 9 nucleotides agree with TRBD2. The CDR3 spans 15 residues. Germline V gene data show CDR1 as SGHAT and CDR2 as FQNNGV. V dropped 3 bases and J dropped 7; count of bases not matched to a gene: 10. CDR3 sequence (DNA): TGTGCCAGCAGCTTTAACCAAGCGGGAGGTGGAGAGCAGTACTTC. This gives the protein CASSFNQAGGGEQYF.

About this clone itself: One end of the junction fails to match germline, which may point to a read error. The rearrangement uses TRBV27 and TRBJ2-3; no definite D call. Germline CDR1 reads MNHEY; CDR2 reads SMNVEV (reference sequence). The CDR3 covers 15 residues. The CDR3 DNA follows: TGTGCCAGCAAGTTCGGCAGGAGAAGGGCAGATGCGCAGTATTTT. Amino acid sequence: CASKFGRRRADAQYF.

This clone was found a few times. Germline is not matched at one junction end, which may reflect a read error. This chain connects TRBV6-1 to TRBJ2-5; D possibly uses TRBD1 or TRBD2 (5 bases each). Germline CDR1 reads MNHNS; CDR2 reads SASEGT. The CDR3 covers 15 residues. The CDR3 nucleotides read TGTGCCGGCAGTTGGGGCAGCCAAACGGGGGAGACCCAGTACTTC. Protein sequence: CAGSWGSQTGETQYF.

This clone was observed many times. V is TRBV6-1 and J is TRBJ1-3; weak D call: TRBD1 (6 bases). The CDR3 contains 14 residues. Germline V lookup: CDR1 MNHNS, CDR2 SASEGT. V lost 2 bases and J lost 4, with 9 bases in between. The CDR3, as DNA: TGTGCCAGCAGTGAACAGGGGAGGGGAAACACCATATATTTT. Protein: CASSEQGRGNTIYF.

With respect to this clone: A much larger clonotype is one base distant, so this may be a read error. V and J are TRBV12-5 and TRBJ1-4; perhaps TRBD1 as D (5 bases). V shed 3 bases and J shed 14 bases, with 13 bases lying between them. The germline CDR1 and CDR2 sequences are LGHNT and FRNRAP. This CDR3 contains 12 residues. The CDR3 loop is CASGFVTGPLFF. The CDR3 DNA sequence: TGTGCTAGTGGTTTTGTAACGGGACCCCTGTTTTTT.

This clone was seen at least ten times. V and J are TRBV14 and TRBJ1-1; D call uncertain. In germline, CDR1 is SGHDN, CDR2 FVKESK. The V end was cut by 0 bases, the J end by 1 base, with 3 bases between. The CDR3 is made up of 13 amino acids. The CDR3: CASSQDRNTEAFF. CDR3 sequence (DNA): TGTGCCAGCAGCCAAGACAGGAACACTGAAGCTTTCTTT.